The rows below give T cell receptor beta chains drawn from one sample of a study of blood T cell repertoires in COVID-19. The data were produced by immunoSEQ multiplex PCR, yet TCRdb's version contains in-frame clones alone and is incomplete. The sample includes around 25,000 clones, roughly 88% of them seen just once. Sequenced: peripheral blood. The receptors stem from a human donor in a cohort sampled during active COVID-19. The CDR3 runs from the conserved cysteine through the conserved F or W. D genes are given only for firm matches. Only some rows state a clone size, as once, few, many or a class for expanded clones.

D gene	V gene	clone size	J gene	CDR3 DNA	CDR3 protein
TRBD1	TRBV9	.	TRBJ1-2	TGTGCCAGCAGCATGACAGGGGGGAATAACTATGGCTACACCTTC	CASSMTGGNNYGYTF
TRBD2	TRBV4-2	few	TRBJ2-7	TGTGCCAGCAGCCAGATGGAACTAGCGGGAGGGCGAGAGCAGTACTTC	CASSQMELAGGREQYF
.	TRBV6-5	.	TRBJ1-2	TGTGCCAGCAGGGGGGCCAGGGACTATGGCTACACCTTC	CASRGARDYGYTF
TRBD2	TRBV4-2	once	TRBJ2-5	TGTGCCAGCAGCCAAGGGGCCGGGACTAGTGCTCGAGAGACCCAGTACTTC	CASSQGAGTSARETQYF
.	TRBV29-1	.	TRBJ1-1	TGCAGCGTTTCGGACTCGCCCGAAGCTTTCTTT	CSVSDSPEAFF
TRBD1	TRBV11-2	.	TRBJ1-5	TGTGCCAGCAGCTTAGGACAGGGCAGAGTGGCCCAGCATTTT	CASSLGQGRVAQHF
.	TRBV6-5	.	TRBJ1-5	TGTGCCAGTCCGCGGCGACAGTTCGCCAATCAGCCCCAGCATTTT	CASPRRQFANQPQHF
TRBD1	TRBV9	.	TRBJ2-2	TGTGCCAGCAGCGGACAGGGGGCTGTGGTCGGGGAGCTGTTTTTT	CASSGQGAVVGELFF
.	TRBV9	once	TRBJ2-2	TGTGCCAGCAGCGTAGCGGGGGGCGCGAGCACCGGGGAGCTGTTTTTT	CASSVAGGASTGELFF
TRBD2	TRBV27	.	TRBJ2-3	TGTGCCAGCAGTTTATTCGGGCTAGCGGAGTACACAGATACGCAGTATTTT	CASSLFGLAEYTDTQYF
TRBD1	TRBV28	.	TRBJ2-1	TGTGCCAGCAGTTTCTCTGGGACAGGGGACAATGAGCAGTTCTTC	CASSFSGTGDNEQFF